One sample yielded the 10 T cell receptor beta chains listed below, sequenced in a study of blood T cells in healthy people across ages. It was with a sample-barcoded 5' primer and a J-beta primer mix that a second PCR of roughly 6 to 11 cycles was run. TCRdb re-called the 5' RACE reads through MiXCR, storing one row per CDR3 protein. The data hold fewer than 1,000,000 distinct CDR3 sequences, with 46% observed a single time. The sequenced sample was blood. These receptors originate from a man older than 75 in good health.

The chain couples TRBV4-2 to TRBJ2-3; 7 bases are shared with TRBD2. V trimming: 2 bases; J trimming: 0 bases; junction bases outside the gene matches: 14. Germline-derived CDR1 and CDR2 are LGHNA and YNFKEQ. The CDR3 is 19 amino acids. The CDR3, as DNA: TGTGCCAGCAGCCAAACTTCCTACGGGAGGACCGCTAGCACAGATACGCAGTATTTT. Translation gives CASSQTSYGRTASTDTQYF.

The chain carries TRBV5-1 and TRBJ2-1; perhaps TRBD1 as D (6 bases). This CDR3 region has 16 residues. Germline V gene data show CDR1 as SGHRS and CDR2 as YFSETQ. Trimming removed 6 bases from V and 0 bases from J, with 16 bases in between. This CDR3 is CASIRGGDFSYNEQFF. CDR3 nucleotides: TGCGCCAGCATTAGAGGGGGAGATTTCTCCTACAATGAGCAGTTCTTC.

The rearrangement joins TRBV6-5 to TRBJ2-3; TRBD1 aligns across 10 bases. In germline, CDR1 is MNHEY, CDR2 SVGAGI. This CDR3 comprises 17 residues. Trimming at V came to 2 bases and at J to 1 base, leaving 6 bases not matched to a gene. Written as DNA, the CDR3 is TGTGCCAGCAGTTACACCGGGACAGGGGACCGCACAGATACGCAGTATTTT. Its protein product is CASSYTGTGDRTDTQYF.

The chain employs TRBV6-6 and TRBJ1-5, with 7 bases lining up with TRBD1. This CDR3 has 13 residues. CDR1 MNHNY and CDR2 SVGAGI come from the germline V gene (reference sequence). Trimming removed 7 bases from V and 7 bases from J; junction bases left unmatched: 7. Here the CDR3 DNA reads TGTGCCAGCATGACAGGGATAGGACAGCCCCAGCATTTT. It specifies CASMTGIGQPQHF.

This clonotype was seen only a few times. The chain combines TRBV9 with TRBJ2-1; TRBD1 matches 8 bases. With 2 bases clipped from V and 10 bases from J, the junction kept 5 bases outside the gene matches. CDR1 and CDR2 (germline): SGDLS, YYNGEE. The CDR3 has 13 amino acids. CDR3 sequence reads: CASSVGQGGEQFF. The CDR3 DNA reads TGTGCCAGCAGCGTCGGACAGGGTGGGGAGCAGTTCTTC.

This clonotype was counted only a few times. The DNA for the CDR3 is TGTGCCAGCAGTTCCCTTCCGGGGACAGGGGGCACTGGGGCCAACGTCCTGACTTTC. This sequence encodes CASSSLPGTGGTGANVLTF. The chain carries TRBV28 and TRBJ2-6; 12 bases agree with TRBD1. Germline-derived CDR1 and CDR2 are MDHEN and SYDVKM. CDR3 size: 19 residues. Unmatched junction bases numbered 9, after V lost 4 bases and J lost 2 bases. The variable domain in full, completed from reference TRBV28 and TRBJ2-6, reads DVKVTQSSRYLVKRTGEKVFLECVQDMDHENMFWYRQDPGLGLRLIYFSYDVKMKEKGDIPEGYSVSREKKERFSLILESASTNQTSMYLCASSSLPGTGGTGANVLTFGAGSRLTVL.

In DNA, the CDR3 is TGCGCCAGCATGAAGGGGCCCGAGTTAAACTATGGCTACACCTTC. Amino acids: CASMKGPELNYGYTF. V is TRBV5-1 and J is TRBJ1-2; possibly TRBD1 for D (5 bases). This CDR3 has 15 amino acids. Germline V gene sequence: CDR1 SGHRS, CDR2 YFSETQ. V lost 6 bases to trimming and J lost 2 bases, with 17 bases between them.

This clonotype was seen a few times. The V and J genes are TRBV20-1 and TRBJ2-1; 8 nucleotides match TRBD2. CDR1 DFQATT and CDR2 SNEGSKA come from the germline V gene (reference sequence). The J segment lost 13 bases and the V segment lost 0 bases, leaving 8 bases of the junction unmatched. This CDR3 has 13 amino acids. CDR3 DNA sequence: TGCAGTGCTAGAGATCACCGCGGGGGGCAACAGTTCTTC. Its translation is CSARDHRGGQQFF.

For this clonotype: Just one base apart from a much larger clone, this may be a read error. The chain has TRBV29-1 and TRBJ2-3; D unresolved. The CDR3 is made up of 13 amino acids. The germline gives CDR1 SQVTM, CDR2 ANQGSEA. The ends were cut back, 6 bases at V and 0 bases at J, with 10 bases in the middle. CDR3 residues: CSVFYTSTDTQYF. DNA of the CDR3: TGCAGCGTGTTCTATACTAGCACAGATACGCAGTATTTT.

V gene TRBV9 combines with J gene TRBJ2-1, with D uncertain. Germline assignment: CDR1 SGDLS and CDR2 YYNGEE. The CDR3 is made up of 14 amino acids. The V gene lost 0 bases and the J gene lost 2 bases, with 6 bases spanning the gap. The CDR3 region is CASSVEETYNEQFF. CDR3 nucleotide sequence: TGTGCCAGCAGCGTAGAGGAAACCTACAATGAGCAGTTCTTC.